A selection of T cell receptor beta chains follows, all from one sample in a study of T cell repertoires in cytomegalovirus infection. Using its own MiXCR run on the reads, TCRdb lists one record per CDR3 protein. This table holds 250,000 to 300,000 distinct CDR3 sequences, roughly 10% found once. Input material: PBMCs. All receptors derive from a human donor in good health (CMV status not recorded). Some clones in this sample may be carry-over from other donors' samples. Each CDR3 is given with its conserved first and last residue. A D gene is named only where the DNA matches it firmly. Clone sizes are given selectively: once, few, many, or a class where the clone is expanded.

D	J	size	V	CDR3	DNA
TRBD2	TRBJ2-3	many	TRBV7-9	CASSPRLAGEDTQYF	TGTGCCAGCAGCCCGCGACTAGCGGGGGAAGATACGCAGTATTTT
-	TRBJ2-1	many	TRBV7-8	CASSETATYNEQFF	TGTGCCAGCAGCGAGACAGCCACCTACAATGAGCAGTTCTTC
TRBD1	TRBJ2-3	many	TRBV12-3/TRBV12-4	CASTDRANTDTQYF	TGTGCCAGCACAGACAGGGCCAACACAGATACGCAGTATTTT
TRBD2	TRBJ2-1	-	TRBV20-1	CSARGIPRTFPGLAGATPGDEQFF	TGCAGTGCTAGGGGGATCCCTCGGACATTCCCGGGACTAGCGGGAGCAACCCCCGGAGATGAGCAGTTCTTC
-	TRBJ1-2	-	TRBV19	CASTKGNGYTF	TGTGCCAGTACCAAAGGGAACGGCTACACCTTC
TRBD2	TRBJ2-1	-	TRBV5-6	CASSPGLGFAIYEQFF	TGTGCCAGCAGCCCGGGACTAGGTTTCGCAATTTATGAGCAGTTCTTC
TRBD1	TRBJ2-3	many	TRBV6-1	CASNTGGTDTQYF	TGTGCCAGCAATACAGGGGGCACAGATACGCAGTATTTT
-	TRBJ2-7	-	TRBV29-1	CSVGTGSYEQYF	TGCAGCGTCGGCACAGGGTCCTACGAGCAGTACTTC
TRBD1	TRBJ1-1	few	TRBV12-5	CASGLGQGSGNTEAFF	TGTGCTAGTGGTTTGGGACAGGGGTCGGGGAACACTGAAGCTTTCTTT
-	TRBJ1-4	-	TRBV11-2	CASSLAVGQLFF	TGTGCCAGCAGCTTAGCGGTCGGACAACTGTTTTTT
TRBD2	TRBJ2-7	-	TRBV20-1	CSAEKVAGGSYEQYF	TGCAGTGCGGAGAAAGTAGCGGGGGGATCCTACGAGCAGTACTTC
-	TRBJ1-2	many	TRBV7-9	CASSPHTGRVYTF	TGTGCCAGCAGCCCCCACACCGGCCGTGTCTACACCTTC
TRBD1	TRBJ1-4	many	TRBV27	CASSLFGQGGEKLFF	TGTGCCAGCAGTTTATTCGGACAGGGAGGTGAAAAACTGTTTTTT
TRBD1	TRBJ1-3	many	TRBV7-2	CASSPDRGMAGNTIYF	TGTGCCAGCAGCCCCGACAGGGGTATGGCTGGAAACACCATATATTTT
-	TRBJ2-7	-	TRBV19	CASRSPTYEQYF	TGTGCCAGTAGAAGTCCGACTTACGAGCAGTACTTC
TRBD1	TRBJ1-2	-	TRBV29-1	CSGQWTGSLYTF	TGCAGCGGCCAGTGGACAGGAAGTCTCTACACCTTC
TRBD1	TRBJ1-2	few	TRBV29-1	CSGRQGDYGYTF	TGCAGCGGACGACAGGGGGACTATGGCTACACCTTC
TRBD1	TRBJ2-5	many	TRBV7-2	CASSPQGTGGAQYF	TGTGCCAGCAGCCCCCAAGGGACAGGGGGGGCCCAGTACTTC
TRBD1	TRBJ2-5	many	TRBV7-8	CASSRIPGTGEETQYF	TGTGCCAGCAGCCGAATCCCGGGGACAGGGGAAGAGACCCAGTACTTC
-	TRBJ2-7	many	TRBV25-1	CASRGLYEQYF	TGTGCCAGCCGGGGCCTCTACGAGCAGTACTTC
TRBD1	TRBJ2-7	many	TRBV7-9	CASSWLGQGASYEQYF	TGTGCCAGCAGCTGGTTGGGACAGGGGGCTTCCTACGAGCAGTACTTC
TRBD1	TRBJ1-5	-	TRBV6-1	CASRGTGDTQPQHF	TGTGCCAGCAGGGGGACAGGGGACACTCAGCCCCAGCATTTT
-	TRBJ2-1	-	TRBV10-3	CAISESALNEQFF	TGTGCCATCAGTGAGTCGGCCCTCAATGAGCAGTTCTTC
-	TRBJ2-7	many	TRBV7-2	CASSYPSAREQYF	TGTGCCAGCAGCTACCCCTCCGCTCGGGAGCAGTACTTC
-	TRBJ1-2	many	TRBV7-2	CASSLGEAVYGYTF	TGTGCCAGCAGCTTAGGGGAGGCAGTCTATGGCTACACCTTC
TRBD1	TRBJ2-3	many	TRBV25-1	CASSDGTGTDTQYF	TGTGCCAGCAGTGATGGGACAGGGACGGATACGCAGTATTTT
-	TRBJ1-1	few	TRBV5-5	CASSLREVSTEAFF	TGTGCCAGCAGCCTACGGGAAGTCAGCACTGAAGCTTTCTTT
TRBD1	TRBJ2-7	many	TRBV7-8	CASSSPGTASYEQYF	TGTGCCAGCAGCTCTCCCGGGACAGCATCTTACGAGCAGTACTTC
-	TRBJ1-5	-	TRBV2	CASSDGRTLFQPQHF	TGTGCCAGCAGTGATGGAAGAACCCTATTTCAGCCCCAGCATTTT
TRBD2	TRBJ2-1	many	TRBV7-9	CASSSKWRTSGNRNEQFF	TGTGCCAGCAGCTCCAAGTGGCGAACTAGCGGGAATAGAAATGAGCAGTTCTTC
TRBD1	TRBJ2-1	-	TRBV7-4	CASSLQGARYNEQFF	TGTGCCAGCAGCTTACAGGGGGCCCGGTACAATGAGCAGTTCTTC
-	TRBJ2-2	-	TRBV5-1	CASSPRGPNTGELFF	TGCGCCAGCTCCCCGAGGGGCCCCAACACCGGGGAGCTGTTTTTT
-	TRBJ2-1	many	TRBV19	CASSISLAGRSYNEQFF	TGTGCCAGTAGTATTAGCCTGGCGGGGCGATCCTACAATGAGCAGTTCTTC
TRBD1	TRBJ2-1	few	TRBV7-2	CASSPSGTGGHNEQFF	TGTGCCAGCAGCCCGTCCGGGACAGGGGGCCACAATGAGCAGTTCTTC
-	TRBJ1-2	-	TRBV7-9	CASSLVFKGDGYTF	TGTGCCAGCAGCTTAGTTTTTAAAGGGGACGGCTACACCTTC
-	TRBJ2-6	many	TRBV11-2	CASSRGRFDSGANVLTF	TGTGCCAGCAGCCGTGGACGGTTCGATTCTGGGGCCAACGTCCTGACTTTC
TRBD1	TRBJ2-3	-	TRBV28	CASGYRGRGDTQYF	TGTGCCAGCGGTTACAGGGGGCGGGGAGATACGCAGTATTTT
-	TRBJ1-1	many	TRBV6-5	CASSYGGMITTEAFF	TGTGCCAGCAGTTACGGGGGTATGATTACGACTGAAGCTTTCTTT
TRBD1	TRBJ1-6	few	TRBV9	CASSTGTGQSPLHF	TGTGCCAGCAGCACCGGGACAGGGCAATCACCCCTCCACTTT
-	TRBJ1-5	few	TRBV7-2	CASSLAVRLNQPQHF	TGTGCCAGCAGCTTAGCTGTCCGGCTCAATCAGCCCCAGCATTTT
-	TRBJ2-1	many	TRBV7-9	CASSPPSWQWPFNEQFF	TGTGCCAGCAGCCCCCCCAGCTGGCAGTGGCCCTTCAATGAGCAGTTCTTC
-	TRBJ2-7	many	TRBV7-8	CASSYEGGLSEQYF	TGTGCCAGCAGTTATGAGGGGGGCCTTAGCGAGCAGTACTTC
-	TRBJ2-3	many	TRBV28	CASSSVGVSTDTQYF	TGTGCCAGCAGTTCCGTCGGGGTTAGCACAGATACGCAGTATTTT
-	TRBJ2-7	many	TRBV7-6	CASSSHRAESLGRSSYEQYF	TGTGCCAGCAGCTCCCACCGGGCGGAGTCCTTGGGCAGGAGCTCCTACGAGCAGTACTTC
-	TRBJ1-5	few	TRBV24-1	CATSDSRRPQPQHF	TGTGCCACCAGTGATTCGCGGAGGCCTCAGCCCCAGCATTTT
TRBD1	TRBJ1-2	-	TRBV29-1	CSVGNQGGDYTF	TGCAGCGTGGGAAATCAGGGGGGCGACTACACCTTC
-	TRBJ2-5	few	TRBV27	CASSLSPTGVEETQYF	TGTGCCAGCAGTTTATCCCCCACCGGGGTCGAAGAGACCCAGTACTTC
TRBD1	TRBJ1-1	many	TRBV7-9	CASTGQGKEAFF	TGTGCCAGCACCGGACAGGGGAAAGAAGCTTTCTTT